This TCR beta chain was retrieved from a study of CD8 T cells in Susac syndrome. In blood CD8+ and CD4+ T cells, TCR beta underwent sequencing. TEMRA cells were enriched by FACS, and CD4+ and CD8+ T cells were negatively isolated. Random hexamers were used to reverse transcribe the RNA input (about 0.5 to 1 ug). TCRdb used MiXCR to reprocess the immunoSEQ multiplex PCR reads, holding one entry per CDR3 protein. The sample shows 100,000 or so distinct CDR3 sequences, 85% to 95% of them seen only once. Germline V gene data show CDR1 as MNHEY and CDR2 as SVGEGT. The CDR3 length is 15 residues. Losses at the gene ends were 7 bases for V and 2 bases for J; bases not matched to a gene: 8.

The sequence was collected from a human donor in good health. The source material was CD4+ T cells from PBMCs. The chain joins TRBV6-2 or TRBV6-3 to TRBJ2-5, with TRBD2 matching 9 bases. The CDR3 nucleotides read TGTGCCAGCATGGCCCCTAGCGGGGCTCAAGAGACCCAGTACTTC. This sequence encodes CASMAPSGAQETQYF.